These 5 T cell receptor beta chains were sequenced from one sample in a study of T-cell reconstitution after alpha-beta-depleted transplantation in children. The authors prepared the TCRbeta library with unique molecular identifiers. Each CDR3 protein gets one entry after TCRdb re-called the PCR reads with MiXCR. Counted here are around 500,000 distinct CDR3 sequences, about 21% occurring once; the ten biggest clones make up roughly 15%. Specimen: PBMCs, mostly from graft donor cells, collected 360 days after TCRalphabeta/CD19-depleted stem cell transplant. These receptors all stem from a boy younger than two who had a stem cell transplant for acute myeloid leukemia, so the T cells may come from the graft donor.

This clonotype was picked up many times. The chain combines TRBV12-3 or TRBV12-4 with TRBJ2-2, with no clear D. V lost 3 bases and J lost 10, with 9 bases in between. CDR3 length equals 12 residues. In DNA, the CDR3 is TGTGCCAGCAGTTTCGTGGTACTGGAGCTGTTTTTT. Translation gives CASSFVVLELFF.

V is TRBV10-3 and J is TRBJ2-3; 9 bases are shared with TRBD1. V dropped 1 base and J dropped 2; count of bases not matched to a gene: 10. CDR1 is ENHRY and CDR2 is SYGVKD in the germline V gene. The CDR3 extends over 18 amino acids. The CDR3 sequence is CAISEYGDRGDLTDTQYF. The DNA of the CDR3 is TGTGCCATCAGTGAGTATGGAGACAGGGGGGACCTCACAGATACGCAGTATTTT.

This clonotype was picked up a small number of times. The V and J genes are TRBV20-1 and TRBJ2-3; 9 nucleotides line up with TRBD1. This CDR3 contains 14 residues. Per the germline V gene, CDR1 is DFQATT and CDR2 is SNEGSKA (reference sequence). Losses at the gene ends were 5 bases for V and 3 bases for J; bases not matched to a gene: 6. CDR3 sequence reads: CSALADRGTDTQYF. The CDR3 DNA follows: TGCAGTGCTCTGGCCGACAGGGGGACAGATACGCAGTATTTT.

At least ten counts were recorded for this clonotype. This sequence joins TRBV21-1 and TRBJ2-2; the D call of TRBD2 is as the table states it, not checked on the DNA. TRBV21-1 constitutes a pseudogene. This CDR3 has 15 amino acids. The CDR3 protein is CASSIRASNTGELFF. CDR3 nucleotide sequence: TGTGCCAGCAGCATTAGGGCCTCGAACACCGGGGAGCTGTTTTTT.

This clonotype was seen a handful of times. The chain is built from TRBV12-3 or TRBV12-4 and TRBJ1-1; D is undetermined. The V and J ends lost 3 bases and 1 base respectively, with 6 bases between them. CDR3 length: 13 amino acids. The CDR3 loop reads CASSFASNTEAFF. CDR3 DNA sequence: TGTGCCAGCAGTTTTGCCTCGAACACTGAAGCTTTCTTT.